This T cell receptor (beta chain) comes out of a study of T cells in localized non-small cell lung cancer. This CDR3 is 19 amino acids long. The germline gives CDR1 LNHDA, CDR2 SQIVND (reference sequence). Trimming cost V 3 bases and J 4 bases; bases outside gene matches: 18. Method: immunoSEQ multiplex PCR; TCRdb's copy keeps in-frame clones and lacks some. The table lists around 40,000 clones, 85% to 90% of them singletons. The study, taken as a whole, reports: Out of the top 100 tumor clones, a median around 50 were seen in adjacent lung. Because sequencing included only one region (of the tumor), heterogeneity remains possible. Greater T cell density in blood accompanied longer overall survival.

About this clone itself: Its matching antigen is unknown.

The receptor was derived from a female donor at least 60 years old with stage I squamous cell lung carcinoma. The rearrangement uses TRBV19 and TRBJ2-1, with TRBD2 matching 7 bases. This specimen consisted of peripheral blood, obtained before any cancer treatment. The CDR3 DNA follows: TGTGCCAGTAGTATCCTGTCTAGCGGAGGCGCGTTGATTTACAATGAGCAGTTCTTC. Its translation is CASSILSSGGALIYNEQFF.